This is a list of T cell receptor beta chains from one sample in a study of patients and donors after allogeneic stem cell transplantation. From the RT-PCR reads, TCRdb called clonotypes with MiXCR, one entry per CDR3 protein. Here the sample spans some 90,000 distinct CDR3 sequences, roughly 48% being singletons. Sequencing used blood, either unsorted or a sorted T cell fraction (not recorded which). These receptors were taken from a human donor who was either an allogeneic HSCT recipient or a stem cell or donor lymphocyte infusion donor (not recorded which). It is not recorded whose cells these are; they may come from a transplant donor. Both conserved end residues are part of each CDR3. A D gene is named only where the DNA matches it firmly. Rows may omit the clone size; those that give it use once, few, many or a size class.

>-|TRBD1|TRBV27|TRBJ2-7
CASKDRGYEQYF
TGTGCCAGCAAGGACAGGGGCTACGAGCAGTACTTC
>-|-|TRBV7-2|TRBJ2-3
CASSLVAGSTDTQYF
TGTGCCAGCAGCTTAGTTGCAGGGTCCACAGATACGCAGTATTTT
>few|TRBD1|TRBV7-2|TRBJ1-2
CASSTVQGAQGYTF
TGTGCCAGCAGCACGGTACAGGGGGCACAGGGCTACACCTTC
>few|-|TRBV6-1|TRBJ1-5
CASSWGFNNQPQHF
TGTGCCAGCAGCTGGGGTTTCAACAATCAGCCCCAGCATTTT
>-|-|TRBV5-5|TRBJ1-4
CASSGKKRDAEEKLFF
TGTGCCAGCAGCGGGAAAAAGCGGGACGCGGAGGAAAAACTGTTTTTT
>-|TRBD1|TRBV6-1|TRBJ1-1
CASSPLRGDRGLGTEAFF
TGTGCCAGCAGTCCCTTGAGAGGGGACAGGGGGCTGGGGACTGAAGCTTTCTTT
>-|TRBD1|TRBV28|TRBJ2-1
CASSLLGVRGNEQFF
TGTGCCAGCAGTTTATTAGGTGTCAGGGGGAATGAGCAGTTCTTC
>few|-|TRBV28|TRBJ1-3
CASSLSGGTIYF
TGTGCCAGCAGTTTATCTGGCGGTACCATATATTTT
>many|-|TRBV7-9|TRBJ1-6
CASSQQIYNSPLHF
TGTGCCAGCAGCCAACAGATTTATAATTCACCCCTCCACTTT
>few|TRBD1|TRBV7-9|TRBJ1-1
CASSLGRGLWNTEAFF
TGTGCCAGCAGCTTGGGCAGGGGGTTATGGAACACTGAAGCTTTCTTT
>few|TRBD1|TRBV12-3/TRBV12-4|TRBJ1-5
CASSLWDRRNQPQHF
TGTGCCAGCAGTTTATGGGACAGGCGGAATCAGCCCCAGCATTTT
>-|TRBD1|TRBV7-6|TRBJ1-5
CASSSTRKQGREPQHF
TGTGCCAGCAGCTCCACAAGGAAACAGGGGCGCGAGCCCCAGCATTTT
>few|-|TRBV20-1|TRBJ1-4
CSAADRATNEKLFF
TGCAGTGCGGCCGACCGGGCAACTAATGAAAAACTGTTTTTT
>-|TRBD1|TRBV28|TRBJ2-3
CASRDYRGRFTDTQYF
TGTGCCAGCAGGGATTACAGGGGGCGTTTTACAGATACGCAGTATTTT
>once|-|TRBV7-3|TRBJ1-2
CASSKGGGYTF
TGTGCCAGCAGCAAAGGGGGAGGCTACACCTTC
>-|TRBD1|TRBV29-1|TRBJ1-1
CSVGTGGENTEAFF
TGCAGCGTTGGGACAGGGGGCGAGAACACTGAAGCTTTCTTT
>-|-|TRBV5-1|TRBJ1-6
CASKGTEVERSPLHF
TGCGCCAGCAAAGGAACGGAGGTTGAGCGTTCACCCCTCCACTTT
>-|-|TRBV27|TRBJ1-5
CASSERDSNQPQHF
TGTGCCAGCAGTGAGAGAGATAGCAATCAGCCCCAGCATTTT
>-|TRBD1|TRBV29-1|TRBJ1-1
CSVIRGGNTEAFF
TGCAGCGTGATCAGGGGGGGAAACACTGAAGCTTTCTTT
>-|-|TRBV28|TRBJ2-7
CASSVTARDLYEQYF
TGTGCCAGCAGTGTGACAGCCCGAGACCTCTACGAGCAGTACTTC
>-|-|TRBV28|TRBJ1-1
CASSPGRGHTEAFF
TGTGCCAGCAGTCCTGGTCGTGGGCACACTGAAGCTTTCTTT
>few|-|TRBV27|TRBJ2-3
CASSQLPWESLPTDTQYF
TGTGCCAGCAGTCAACTCCCTTGGGAGTCCCTTCCCACAGATACGCAGTATTTT
>-|-|TRBV15|TRBJ2-1
CATSRDVGLEQFF
TGTGCCACCAGCAGAGATGTTGGCCTCGAGCAGTTCTTC
>few|-|TRBV12-3/TRBV12-4|TRBJ1-4
CASSSRADNEKLFF
TGTGCCAGCAGTTCCCGGGCGGATAATGAAAAACTGTTTTTT
>few|TRBD1|TRBV12-3/TRBV12-4|TRBJ1-4
CASRPIVGTDEKLFF
TGTGCCAGCAGACCAATCGTGGGGACAGACGAAAAACTGTTTTTT
>-|-|TRBV3-1|TRBJ1-3
CASSRTSGTGNTIYF
TGTGCCAGCAGCAGAACCTCAGGGACTGGAAACACCATATATTTT
>few|-|TRBV12-3/TRBV12-4|TRBJ1-1
CASSSIFYPDTLISNTEAFF
TGTGCCAGCAGTTCCATCTTTTACCCGGACACACTTATATCGAACACTGAAGCTTTCTTT
>few|-|TRBV12-3/TRBV12-4|TRBJ1-3
CAEKGDDGNTIYF
TGTGCCGAAAAGGGGGATGATGGAAACACCATATATTTT
>-|-|TRBV28|TRBJ2-3
CASAPVGKGRTDTQYF
TGTGCCAGCGCCCCAGTAGGGAAAGGGCGCACAGATACGCAGTATTTT
>-|-|TRBV28|TRBJ2-3
CASSSYTDTQYF
TGTGCCAGCAGTTCGTACACAGATACGCAGTATTTT
>-|TRBD2|TRBV28|TRBJ2-5
CASSLELAGYETQYF
TGTGCCAGCAGTTTGGAACTAGCGGGATATGAGACCCAGTACTTC
>few|TRBD1|TRBV7-9|TRBJ1-4
CASSLLVDRGREKLFF
TGTGCCAGCAGCTTACTCGTGGACAGGGGGCGTGAAAAACTGTTTTTT
>few|-|TRBV21-1|TRBJ2-7
CARQGGSSYEQYF
TGTGCCCGGCAGGGCGGAAGCTCCTACGAGCAGTACTTC